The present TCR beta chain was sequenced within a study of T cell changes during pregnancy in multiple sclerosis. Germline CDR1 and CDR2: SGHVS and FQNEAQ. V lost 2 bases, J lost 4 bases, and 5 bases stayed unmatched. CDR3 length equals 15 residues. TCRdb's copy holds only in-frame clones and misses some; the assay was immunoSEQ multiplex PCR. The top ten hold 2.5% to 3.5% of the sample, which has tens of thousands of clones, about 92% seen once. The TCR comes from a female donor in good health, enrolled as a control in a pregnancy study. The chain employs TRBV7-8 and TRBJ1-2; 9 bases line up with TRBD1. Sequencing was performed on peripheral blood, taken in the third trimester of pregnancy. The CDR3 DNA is TGTGCCAGCAGCTTAACAGGGGGCAGGGGCTATGGCTACACCTTC. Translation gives CASSLTGGRGYGYTF.